This TCR beta chain was sequenced in a study of cytomegalovirus exposure and HLA in healthy donors. Study-level points and caveats: Previously analyzed data showed that most TCR beta V segments were productive at a frequency of about 90% or about 30%. Overall, roughly 150 TCR beta chains were annotated as cytomegalovirus-associated. A later analysis linked around 15,000 TCR beta sequences to HLA alleles at 0.05 false discovery rate. Most subjects had HLA-A and HLA-B alleles reportedly predicted accurately by TCR beta sequences.

As to this clone: Its antigen is undetermined.

With 60 Vbeta and 13 Jbeta primers, the PCR was carried out. This table comes from immunoSEQ multiplex PCR, and its TCRdb copy is limited to in-frame clones, with some not included. The sample yields over 110,000 clones, around 80% seen once. CDR3 length: 14 residues. V lost 8 bases and J 2 bases, leaving 14 bases between the germline ends. Germline CDR1 and CDR2: MNHNS and SASEGT. Sequencing was carried out using PBMCs. The V and J genes are TRBV6-1 and TRBJ2-3; the D is unclear. The sequence was collected from a woman in her 50s in good health and CMV-seropositive. The CDR3 protein is CASHQQNPTDTQYF. The CDR3 region has the DNA TGTGCCAGCCACCAACAAAACCCCACAGATACGCAGTATTTT.